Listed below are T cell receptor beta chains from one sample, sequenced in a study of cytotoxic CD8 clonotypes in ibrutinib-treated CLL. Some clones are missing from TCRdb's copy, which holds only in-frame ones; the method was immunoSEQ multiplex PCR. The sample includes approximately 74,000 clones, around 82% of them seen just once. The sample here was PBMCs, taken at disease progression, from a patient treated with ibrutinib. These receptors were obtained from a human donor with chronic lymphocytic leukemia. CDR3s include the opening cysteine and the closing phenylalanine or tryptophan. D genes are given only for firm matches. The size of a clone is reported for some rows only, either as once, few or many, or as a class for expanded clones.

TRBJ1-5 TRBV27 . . CASSPRSGHRNQPQHF TGTGCCAGCAGCCCCCGGAGCGGGCATCGCAATCAGCCCCAGCATTTT
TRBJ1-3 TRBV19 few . CASSIDAHRRPSGNTIYF TGTGCCAGTAGTATAGACGCTCACAGGAGACCCTCTGGAAACACCATATATTTT
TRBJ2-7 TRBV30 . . CAWSVQRYRLSYEQYF TGTGCCTGGAGTGTACAAAGGTACCGCCTTTCCTACGAGCAGTACTTC
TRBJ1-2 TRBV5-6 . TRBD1 CASSLSGQGGYGYTF TGTGCCAGCAGCTTGTCGGGACAGGGTGGCTATGGCTACACCTTC
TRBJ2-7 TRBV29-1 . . CSAETGSTRQYF TGCAGCGCCGAGACTGGTAGTACGAGGCAGTACTTC
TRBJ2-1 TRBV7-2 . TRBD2 CASTERGASGGYNEQFF TGTGCCAGCACCGAGAGAGGGGCTAGCGGGGGGTACAATGAGCAGTTCTTC
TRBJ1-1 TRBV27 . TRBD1 CASSSWTGIEAFF TGTGCCAGCAGTTCCTGGACAGGGATTGAAGCTTTCTTT
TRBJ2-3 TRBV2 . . CASSGATPYTDTQYF TGTGCCAGCAGTGGGGCAACACCATACACAGATACGCAGTATTTT
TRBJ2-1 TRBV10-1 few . CASSPDPYNEQFF TGCGCCAGCAGTCCCGACCCCTACAATGAGCAGTTCTTC
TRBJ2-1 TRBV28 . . CASRKDSTYSYNEQFF TGTGCCAGCAGGAAGGACTCCACCTACTCCTACAATGAGCAGTTCTTC
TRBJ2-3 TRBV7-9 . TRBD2 CASSILLAAAGDTQYF TGTGCCAGCAGCATCCTACTAGCGGCCGCAGGGGATACGCAGTATTTT
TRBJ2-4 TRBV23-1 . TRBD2 CASSQSPSGRLKNIQYF TGCGCCAGCAGTCAATCGCCTAGCGGGAGGCTCAAAAACATTCAGTACTTC
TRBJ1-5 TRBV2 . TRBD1 CASSETGTANQPQHF TGTGCCAGCAGCGAAACAGGGACAGCCAATCAGCCCCAGCATTTT
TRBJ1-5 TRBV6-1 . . CASREYQPQHF TGTGCCAGCAGGGAGTACCAGCCCCAGCATTTT
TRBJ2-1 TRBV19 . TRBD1 CASRTTGMRNEQFF TGTGCCAGTAGGACGACAGGGATGAGGAATGAGCAGTTCTTC
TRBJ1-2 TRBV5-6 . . CASSLAGYGYTF TGTGCCAGCAGCTTGGCGGGGTATGGCTACACCTTC
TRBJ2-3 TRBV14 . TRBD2 CASSPFREGPDTQYF TGTGCCAGCAGCCCCTTCCGGGAGGGCCCAGATACGCAGTATTTT
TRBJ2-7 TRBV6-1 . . CASSEYGAPYEQYF TGTGCCAGCAGTGAGTATGGGGCCCCCTACGAGCAGTACTTC
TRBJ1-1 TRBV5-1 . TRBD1 CASSPYTGANTEAFF TGCGCCAGCAGCCCATACACAGGGGCGAACACTGAAGCTTTCTTT
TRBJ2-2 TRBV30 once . CAWSILGGELFF TGTGCCTGGAGTATTTTAGGGGGGGAGCTGTTTTTT
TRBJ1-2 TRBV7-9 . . CASSFPRPDYGYTF TGTGCCAGCAGCTTTCCTAGGCCCGACTATGGCTACACCTTC
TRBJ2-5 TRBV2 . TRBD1 CASSRGPQETQYF TGTGCCAGCAGCAGGGGGCCCCAAGAGACCCAGTACTTC
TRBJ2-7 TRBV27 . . CASSLSVIEGRGYEQYF TGTGCCAGCAGTTTATCGGTCATTGAGGGCAGGGGCTACGAGCAGTACTTC
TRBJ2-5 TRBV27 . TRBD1 CASSSWTGETQYF TGTGCCAGCAGTTCTTGGACAGGGGAGACCCAGTACTTC
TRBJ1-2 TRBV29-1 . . CSAGTRRDPYGYTF TGCAGCGCGGGCACCCGCAGGGATCCCTATGGCTACACCTTC
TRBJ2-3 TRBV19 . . CASSIIFPGLSTDTQYF TGTGCCAGTAGTATAATTTTTCCAGGGCTGAGCACAGATACGCAGTATTTT
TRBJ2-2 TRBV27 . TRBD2 CASSPRYSGGPRLFF TGTGCCAGCAGCCCTCGTTACAGCGGGGGGCCCCGTCTGTTTTTT
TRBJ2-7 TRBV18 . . CASSPPGFAEQYF TGTGCCAGCTCACCCCCAGGCTTTGCCGAGCAGTACTTC
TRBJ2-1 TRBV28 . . CASSLYSVQFF TGTGCCAGCAGTTTATATTCGGTACAGTTCTTC
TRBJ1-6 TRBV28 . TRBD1 CASSPGTGFSPLHF TGTGCCAGCAGCCCGGGGACAGGTTTTTCACCCCTCCACTTT
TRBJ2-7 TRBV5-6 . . CASSEVGVITAYEQYF TGTGCCAGCAGCGAGGTGGGGGTAATAACTGCCTACGAGCAGTACTTC
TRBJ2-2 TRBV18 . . CASSPPAVFRTGELFF TGTGCCAGCTCACCACCGGCGGTTTTTAGGACCGGGGAGCTGTTTTTT
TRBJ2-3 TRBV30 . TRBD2 CAWSPSGRATDTQYF TGTGCCTGGTCGCCCAGCGGGAGGGCCACAGATACGCAGTATTTT
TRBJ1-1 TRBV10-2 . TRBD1 CASRTGDRTEAFF TGCGCCAGCAGGACAGGGGACCGCACTGAAGCTTTCTTT
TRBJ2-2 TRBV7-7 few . CASSSTATGELFF TGTGCCAGCAGCTCTACAGCGACCGGGGAGCTGTTTTTT
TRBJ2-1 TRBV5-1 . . CASSAIGTSLYNEQFF TGCGCCAGCAGCGCCATCGGGACTTCGCTCTACAATGAGCAGTTCTTC
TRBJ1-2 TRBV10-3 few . CAISGGLFDYGYTF TGTGCCATCAGTGGTGGTTTATTTGACTATGGCTACACCTTC
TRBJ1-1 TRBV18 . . CASCTWGAEAFF TGTGCCAGCTGCACCTGGGGGGCTGAAGCTTTCTTT
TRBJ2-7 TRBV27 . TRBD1 CASSAQGALEQYF TGTGCCAGCAGTGCCCAGGGGGCGCTTGAGCAGTACTTC
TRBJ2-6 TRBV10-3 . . CAISGGESGANVLTF TGTGCCATCAGTGGGGGGGAATCTGGGGCCAACGTCCTGACTTTC
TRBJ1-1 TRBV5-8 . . CASSLWQHTEAFF TGTGCCAGCAGCTTGTGGCAGCACACTGAAGCTTTCTTT
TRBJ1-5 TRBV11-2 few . CASSLAGQPQHF TGTGCCAGCAGCTTAGCGGGGCAGCCCCAGCATTTT
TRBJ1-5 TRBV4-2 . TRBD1 CASSQKQGQDQPQHF TGTGCCAGCAGCCAAAAACAGGGGCAAGATCAGCCCCAGCATTTT
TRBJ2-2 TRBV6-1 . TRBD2 CASRMLAGTGELFF TGTGCCAGCAGAATGCTAGCGGGTACCGGGGAGCTGTTTTTT
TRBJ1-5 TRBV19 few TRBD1 CASSIKGTGIQPQHF TGTGCCAGTAGTATCAAGGGGACAGGAATCCAGCCCCAGCATTTT